The entry that follows covers one T cell receptor (beta chain) sequence. Using immunoSEQ multiplex PCR, the repertoire was profiled, and TCRdb retains in-frame clones only, with some absent. The sample holds some 80,000 clones; around 96% are singletons and the top ten take roughly 0.028%. This specimen belongs to a study of human thymus T cells. This CDR3 region has 15 residues. Germline V gene lookup returns CDR1 ENHRY and CDR2 SYGVKD. The germline V and J ends were trimmed by 10 bases and 2 bases, with 21 bases remaining between them. Resections that were taken during corrective heart surgery supplied the thymus tissue.

What was sequenced was thymus tissue. The receptor's source is a boy less than two years old with a congenital heart defect but otherwise immunologically healthy. The chain is built from TRBV10-3 and TRBJ2-7; D may correspond to TRBD1 or TRBD2 (6 bases each). Here the CDR3 DNA reads TGTGCCAGCCACCCTCACGGGGGCACCACCTACGAGCAGTACTTC. This translates into CASHPHGGTTYEQYF.